This TCR beta chain was observed in a study of T-cell memory formation after mild COVID-19. Trimming pared 4 bases from V and 9 bases from J, leaving 17 bases between. The CDR3 is 14 residues long. The germline V gene has CDR1 SGHDT and CDR2 YYEEEE. TCRdb re-analysed the 5' RACE reads in MiXCR, keeping a single row per CDR3 protein. The sample shows 200,000 or so distinct CDR3 sequences, around 8.8% of them seen only once. The rearrangement links TRBV5-6 to TRBJ2-1, with D possibly being TRBD2 (6 bases). The TCR sequence derives from a man aged 18 to 30 who had mild COVID-19 (a few samples of this study predate the infection). Cell type and time point are not known. The sequencing input was PBMCs or a T cell subset sorted from them (not recorded which). The CDR3 coding sequence is TGTGCCAGCAGCCCGGGGCCACTAGCTCGTGAGCAGTTCTTC. Encoded protein: CASSPGPLAREQFF.